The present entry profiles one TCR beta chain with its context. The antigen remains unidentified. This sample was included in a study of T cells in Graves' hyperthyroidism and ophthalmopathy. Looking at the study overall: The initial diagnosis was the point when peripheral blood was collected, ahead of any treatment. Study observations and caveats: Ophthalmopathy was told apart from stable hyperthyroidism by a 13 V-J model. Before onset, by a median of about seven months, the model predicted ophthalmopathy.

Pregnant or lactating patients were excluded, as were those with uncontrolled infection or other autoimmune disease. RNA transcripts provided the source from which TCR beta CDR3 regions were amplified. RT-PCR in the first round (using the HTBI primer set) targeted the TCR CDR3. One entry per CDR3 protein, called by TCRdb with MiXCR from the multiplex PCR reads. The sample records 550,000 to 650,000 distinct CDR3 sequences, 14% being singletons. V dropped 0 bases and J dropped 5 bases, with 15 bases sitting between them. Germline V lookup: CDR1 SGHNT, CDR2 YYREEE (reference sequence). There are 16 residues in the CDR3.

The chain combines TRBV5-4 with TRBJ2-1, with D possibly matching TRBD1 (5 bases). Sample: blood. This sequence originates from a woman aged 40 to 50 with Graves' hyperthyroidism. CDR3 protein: CASSLALGQINNEQFF. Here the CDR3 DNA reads TGTGCCAGCAGCTTGGCGTTAGGACAAATTAACAATGAGCAGTTCTTC.